This is a list of T cell receptor beta chains from one sample in a study of early T cells in non-severe SARS-CoV-2 infection. Via MiXCR, TCRdb re-called the 5' RACE reads, giving one row per CDR3 protein. This sample carries tens of thousands of distinct CDR3 sequences, about 11% of them seen once, and the ten largest clones take roughly 6%. The specimen was whole blood. Receptors were obtained from an adult who was a healthcare worker with PCR-confirmed SARS-CoV-2 infection or an uninfected control (not recorded which). The conserved cysteine and the conserved F or W are not part of the CDR3 here. The order of the fields is V gene, CDR3 length, CDR3 protein.

V gene: TRBV20-1
CDR3 length: 14
CDR3 protein: SAKVTTGESYNEQF

V gene: TRBV11-2
CDR3 length: 13
CDR3 protein: ASSPRAGSNQPQQ

V gene: TRBV19
CDR3 length: 11
CDR3 protein: ASKNRAPDTQY

V gene: TRBV12-5
CDR3 length: 15
CDR3 protein: ASGPDTGMSGSDEQF

V gene: TRBV10-3
CDR3 length: 10
CDR3 protein: AIGASYNEQF

V gene: TRBV15
CDR3 length: 14
CDR3 protein: ATSRPLAGGPDTQY

V gene: TRBV13
CDR3 length: 11
CDR3 protein: ASSLAGGYEQY

V gene: TRBV7-8
CDR3 length: 16
CDR3 protein: ASSLGLAGAHFQETQY

V gene: TRBV6-2/TRBV6-3
CDR3 length: 10
CDR3 protein: ASSKPRETQY

V gene: TRBV6-1
CDR3 length: 13
CDR3 protein: ASSVRAQGFVELF

V gene: TRBV10-3
CDR3 length: 12
CDR3 protein: ATRDEVFSETQY

V gene: TRBV3-1
CDR3 length: 13
CDR3 protein: ASSRLAMNTGELF

V gene: TRBV20-1
CDR3 length: 14
CDR3 protein: SAPRGDRGGYNEQF

V gene: TRBV28
CDR3 length: 13
CDR3 protein: ASSPHGTGPGELF

V gene: TRBV9
CDR3 length: 13
CDR3 protein: ASSSPSRGDHGYT

V gene: TRBV18
CDR3 length: 12
CDR3 protein: ASSRGDSNEKLF

V gene: TRBV5-1
CDR3 length: 10
CDR3 protein: ASSPLGDEQF

V gene: TRBV12-3/TRBV12-4
CDR3 length: 12
CDR3 protein: ASSLYRGQYEQY

V gene: TRBV28
CDR3 length: 12
CDR3 protein: ASSSSQGDYEQY

V gene: TRBV20-1
CDR3 length: 9
CDR3 protein: SASTAHEQY

V gene: TRBV19
CDR3 length: 12
CDR3 protein: ASNDPGGRGEQY

V gene: TRBV11-3
CDR3 length: 11
CDR3 protein: ASSLNRDYEQY

V gene: TRBV29-1
CDR3 length: 10
CDR3 protein: SARANTGELF

V gene: TRBV12-3/TRBV12-4
CDR3 length: 11
CDR3 protein: ASSPRRNYGYT

V gene: TRBV10-1
CDR3 length: 13
CDR3 protein: ASSIRAGGTDTQY

V gene: TRBV2
CDR3 length: 13
CDR3 protein: ASREPGLRYNEQF

V gene: TRBV28
CDR3 length: 13
CDR3 protein: ASSPGLAGTYEQY

V gene: TRBV6-5
CDR3 length: 11
CDR3 protein: ATTDRANYGYT

V gene: TRBV12-3/TRBV12-4
CDR3 length: 10
CDR3 protein: ASSLGAKGYT

V gene: TRBV5-1
CDR3 length: 14
CDR3 protein: ASSWATGTGVNEQF

V gene: TRBV28
CDR3 length: 13
CDR3 protein: ATTYSAGAGETQY

V gene: TRBV6-5
CDR3 length: 10
CDR3 protein: ASSYSSGAQF

V gene: TRBV7-6
CDR3 length: 12
CDR3 protein: ASSLDFGGYEQY

V gene: TRBV24-1
CDR3 length: 12
CDR3 protein: ATSDLLSTGELF

V gene: TRBV21-1
CDR3 length: 14
CDR3 protein: ASSKEVAGDPGELF

V gene: TRBV7-9
CDR3 length: 11
CDR3 protein: ASSLDMNTEAF

V gene: TRBV7-9
CDR3 length: 15
CDR3 protein: ASSTPRLADITDTQY

V gene: TRBV28
CDR3 length: 13
CDR3 protein: ASTFRRRGSAEQY

V gene: TRBV5-1
CDR3 length: 11
CDR3 protein: ASSPGRPIEAF

V gene: TRBV6-5
CDR3 length: 12
CDR3 protein: ASRGLAESYEQY

V gene: TRBV20-1
CDR3 length: 16
CDR3 protein: SARGTGRELLAKNIQY

V gene: TRBV23-1
CDR3 length: 7
CDR3 protein: ASASTLG

V gene: TRBV27
CDR3 length: 11
CDR3 protein: ASSLGTVYEQY